This entry lists 27 T cell receptor beta chains sequenced from one sample in a study of blood T cell repertoires in COVID-19. The data were produced by immunoSEQ multiplex PCR, yet TCRdb's version contains in-frame clones alone and is incomplete. The profile shows about 200,000 clones, roughly nine tenths of them singletons. Sequencing was carried out using peripheral blood. The receptors stem from a woman in her seventies with acute or convalescent COVID-19.

This rearrangement joins TRBV27 to TRBJ2-7, with a possible D match to TRBD1 (5 bases). The CDR3 has 14 residues. Germline V gives CDR1 MNHEY, CDR2 SMNVEV (reference sequence). The germline V and J ends were trimmed by 2 bases and 5 bases, with 13 bases remaining between them. The CDR3 bases are TGTGCCAGCAGTTTAGGGTCAGGGTGGGACGAGCAGTACTTC. This codes for CASSLGSGWDEQYF.

This clone was detected a few times. The gene calls are TRBV12-5 and TRBJ2-7; D unresolved. Per the germline V gene, CDR1 is LGHNT and CDR2 is FRNRAP. The CDR3 has 12 residues. Trimming took 6 bases from V and 3 from J, leaving 9 bases between them. The CDR3 region has the DNA TGTGCTAGTGGCCCAGGATACTACGAGCAGTACTTC. It yields the protein CASGPGYYEQYF. Full variable domain (missing parts from reference TRBV12-5 and TRBJ2-7): DARVTQTPRHKVTEMGQEVTMRCQPILGHNTVFWYRQTMMQGLELLAYFRNRAPLDDSGMPKDRFSAEMPDATLATLKIQPSEPRDSAVYFCASGPGYYEQYFGPGTRLTVT.

The table lists this clone with a count of one. This chain joins TRBV9 and TRBJ1-1, with D unresolved. V lost 0 bases, J lost 1 base, and 4 bases lay in between. CDR1 is SGDLS and CDR2 is YYNGEE in the germline V gene. CDR3 size: 13 residues. The CDR3 DNA follows: TGTGCCAGCAGCGTAGGGCCGAACACTGAAGCTTTCTTT. It specifies CASSVGPNTEAFF.

This chain links TRBV10-2 with TRBJ1-6; TRBD1 aligns across 9 bases. The V gene end was trimmed by 6 bases and the J gene end by 7 bases; junction bases not matched to a gene: 7. This CDR3 spans 15 amino acids. Germline CDR1 reads WSHSY; CDR2 reads SAAADI. CDR3: CASSLRDRVNSPLHF. The CDR3 DNA reads as TGCGCCAGCAGCCTCCGGGACAGGGTAAATTCACCCCTCCACTTT.

This chain links TRBV11-3 with TRBJ2-2; 7 bases are a match to TRBD2. J was trimmed by 1 base and V by 1 base; bases with no gene match: 0. This CDR3 is 15 amino acids long. The germline gives CDR1 SGHNT, CDR2 YENEEA. CDR3 region: CASSLGGRNTGELFF. CDR3 coding DNA: TGTGCCAGCAGCTTAGGCGGGAGGAACACCGGGGAGCTGTTTTTT.

The sample holds one count of this clone. This chain uses TRBV29-1 with TRBJ2-2; TRBD2 matches at 10 bases. The CDR3 length is 14 residues. Germline lookup yields CDR1 SQVTM and CDR2 ANQGSEA. The junction had 3 bases not matched to a gene; V was cut back by 7 bases and J by 1 base. CDR3 nucleotide sequence: TGCAGCGCCCGGACTAGCGGGAACACCGGGGAGCTGTTTTTT. Translation gives CSARTSGNTGELFF.

The chain links TRBV11-3 to TRBJ2-3; possibly TRBD2 for D (5 bases). Germline assignment: CDR1 SGHNT and CDR2 YENEEA. This CDR3 comprises 16 residues. V lost 0 bases and J 6 bases, leaving 16 bases between the germline ends. The CDR3 here is CASSLDAGRSGDTQYF. CDR3 in DNA: TGTGCCAGCAGCTTAGACGCCGGTAGGAGCGGTGATACGCAGTATTTT. The variable domain in full, completed from reference TRBV11-3 and TRBJ2-3, reads EAGVVQSPRYKIIEKKQPVAFWCNPISGHNTLYWYLQNLGQGPELLIRYENEEAVDDSQLPKDRFSAERLKGVDSTLKIQPAELGDSAVYLCASSLDAGRSGDTQYFGPGTRLTVL.

This clone was counted a single time. The rearrangement joins TRBV18 to TRBJ2-7, with a weak D call TRBD1 (5 bases). V lost 3 bases, J lost 7 bases, and 13 bases lay in between. The CDR3 is 13 amino acids. Germline V gene lookup returns CDR1 KGHSH and CDR2 LQKENI. The CDR3 sequence is CASSPLGPGEQYF. The CDR3 DNA is TGTGCCAGCTCACCTTTAGGCCCAGGGGAGCAGTACTTC.

This chain joins TRBV19 and TRBJ2-3; the D gene is possibly TRBD1 (6 bases). Germline V gene data show CDR1 as LNHDA and CDR2 as SQIVND (reference sequence). The CDR3 covers 12 residues. V dropped 10 bases and J dropped 2 bases, with 10 bases sitting between them. Here the CDR3 reads CATRGPTDTQYF. CDR3 sequence (DNA): TGTGCCACCAGGGGCCCCACAGATACGCAGTATTTT.

The chain recombines TRBV2 with TRBJ2-5, with TRBD1 matching 12 bases. The germline V gene has CDR1 SNHLY and CDR2 FYNNEI. The length of the CDR3 is 16 residues. J lost 4 bases, V lost 7 bases, and 10 bases had no gene match. As DNA, the CDR3 is TGTGCCAGCACCGAGACCGGGACAGGGGGCGGAGAGACCCAGTACTTC. It is translated as CASTETGTGGGETQYF.

The V call is TRBV5-4, the J call TRBJ1-4, with D hard to call. This CDR3 has 15 amino acids. The V end was cut by 2 bases, the J end by 8 bases, with 16 bases between. Germline CDR1 reads SGHNT; CDR2 reads YYREEE (reference sequence). The CDR3 nucleotides are TGTGCCAGCAGCTTATCCGGCAGGTCAAACGAAAAACTGTTTTTT. It yields the protein CASSLSGRSNEKLFF.

The count of this clone is one. This chain connects TRBV6-6 to TRBJ1-4; D might be TRBD1 (6 bases). V lost 2 bases to trimming and J lost 3 bases, with 7 bases between them. The CDR3 is made up of 14 amino acids. Germline loops: CDR1 MNHNY, CDR2 SVGAGI (reference sequence). DNA of the CDR3: TGTGCCAGCAGTTACAGGACAGCTAATGAAAAACTGTTTTTT. It codes for CASSYRTANEKLFF.

The V and J genes are TRBV7-6 and TRBJ2-1, with TRBD2 matching over 7 bases. CDR3 length equals 16 residues. With V trimmed by 4 bases and J by 6 bases, 12 bases remained unmatched. Germline loops: CDR1 SGHVS, CDR2 FNYEAQ. CDR3 amino acids: CASSSQNAGAANEQFF. The CDR3 nucleotides read TGTGCCAGCAGCTCCCAGAACGCGGGAGCGGCCAATGAGCAGTTCTTC.

A word on this clone: The junction and the germline gene differ at one end; a read error may be behind it. V usage is TRBV6-5 and J usage is TRBJ1-2; 9 bases align to TRBD1. Germline CDR1 and CDR2: MNHEY and SVGAGI. CDR3 length: 14 residues. The CDR3 sequence: CASSYGQGKYDYTF. The CDR3 nucleotides read TGTGCCAGCAGTTACGGACAGGGGAAGTATGACTACACCTTC.

J is TRBJ2-1 and V is TRBV4-3; D is perhaps TRBD2 (5 bases). Trimming stripped 2 bases from V and 9 bases from J, with 11 bases between. The CDR3 has 13 amino acids. The germline gives CDR1 LGHNA, CDR2 YSLEER. The CDR3 nucleotides read TGCGCCAGCAGCCAAACCGGGAATGGTGAGCAGTTCTTC. It codes for CASSQTGNGEQFF.

For the CDR3, the DNA is TGTGCCAGCACCTCGCATAGCGGGGGGGACAATGAGCAGTTCTTC. It specifies CASTSHSGGDNEQFF. The V call is TRBV6-5, the J call TRBJ2-1; 11 positions agree with TRBD2. Unmatched junction bases numbered 7, after V lost 7 bases and J lost 5 bases. The germline V gene has CDR1 MNHEY and CDR2 SVGAGI. This CDR3 spans 15 amino acids.

The V gene is TRBV7-2, the J gene TRBJ2-1; no clear D gene. The germline gives CDR1 SGHTA, CDR2 FQGNSA. This CDR3 region has 14 residues. V dropped 5 bases and J dropped 3 bases, with 11 bases sitting between them. The CDR3 coding sequence is TGTGCCAGCAGCCCGTCCCAGGTCTACAATGAGCAGTTCTTC. This encodes CASSPSQVYNEQFF.

The CDR3 loop is CASSLVGREGSPLHF. CDR3 nucleotide sequence: TGCGCCAGCAGCTTGGTCGGCAGGGAGGGTTCACCCCTCCACTTT. The rearrangement joins TRBV5-1 to TRBJ1-6, with D perhaps TRBD1 (5 bases). The CDR3 consists of 15 residues. The V and J ends lost 0 bases and 9 bases respectively, with 13 bases between them. Germline V gives CDR1 SGHRS, CDR2 YFSETQ. The full variable domain, in which reference TRBV5-1 and TRBJ1-6 provide the parts outside the CDR3, is KAGVTQTPRYLIKTRGQQVTLSCSPISGHRSVSWYQQTPGQGLQFLFEYFSETQRNKGNFPGRFSGRQFSNSRSEMNVSTLELGDSALYLCASSLVGREGSPLHFGNGTRLTVT.

The V and J genes are TRBV14 and TRBJ2-1, with D possibly TRBD1 on 5 matching bases. The CDR3 runs 11 residues. In germline, CDR1 is SGHDN, CDR2 FVKESK. V lost 2 bases and J lost 12, with 8 bases in between. The CDR3 sequence is CASSQIQGQFF. For the CDR3, the DNA is TGTGCCAGCAGCCAAATTCAGGGGCAGTTCTTC.

This chain joins TRBV7-8 and TRBJ2-2, with 11 bases aligning to TRBD2. Per the germline V gene, CDR1 is SGHVS and CDR2 is FQNEAQ. The CDR3 is made up of 17 amino acids. V was clipped by 1 base and J by 1 base; unmatched bases: 2. The CDR3: CASSLGLAGGNTGELFF. As DNA, the CDR3 is TGTGCCAGCAGCTTAGGGCTAGCGGGGGGGAACACCGGGGAGCTGTTTTTT.

In its sample, this clone was seen once. The V call is TRBV14, the J call TRBJ1-1, with 8 bases fitting TRBD1. The germline V gene has CDR1 SGHDN and CDR2 FVKESK. V shed 4 bases, J shed 4 bases, and the junction held 2 bases outside the gene matches. The CDR3 is made up of 13 amino acids. Written as DNA, the CDR3 is TGTGCCAGCAGCCTAACAGGGGGCACTGAAGCTTTCTTT. Its protein product is CASSLTGGTEAFF.

The rearrangement links TRBV5-1 to TRBJ2-7; 10 bases line up with TRBD1. J lost 3 bases, V lost 2 bases, and 14 bases had no gene match. The length of the CDR3 is 18 residues. Germline V gene lookup returns CDR1 SGHRS and CDR2 YFSETQ. The CDR3 DNA sequence: TGCGCCAGCAGCTTCTTCGGACAGGGGGTACAACATCACTACGAGCAGTACTTC. This encodes CASSFFGQGVQHHYEQYF.

The chain has TRBV10-3 and TRBJ1-5; perhaps TRBD1 as D (6 bases). The V gene's germline CDR1 is ENHRY and CDR2 SYGVKD. The V and J ends lost 3 bases and 4 bases respectively, with 10 bases between them. CDR3 size: 14 residues. CDR3: CAISEQGRNQPQHF. The CDR3 coding sequence is TGTGCCATCAGTGAACAGGGTAGAAATCAGCCCCAGCATTTT.

The chain recombines TRBV11-2 with TRBJ1-2; 7 bases map to TRBD1. This CDR3 spans 13 amino acids. With 6 bases clipped from V and 7 bases from J, the junction kept 8 bases outside the gene matches. Per the germline V gene, CDR1 is SGHAT and CDR2 is FQNNGV. The CDR3 region is CASSTRGASGYTF. The CDR3, as DNA: TGTGCCAGCAGTACCAGGGGGGCTAGTGGCTACACCTTC.

The rearrangement joins TRBV5-1 to TRBJ1-6, with 9 nucleotides matching TRBD1. The V and J ends lost 5 bases and 3 bases, in that order; junction bases with no gene match: 6. This CDR3 spans 16 amino acids. In germline, CDR1 is SGHRS, CDR2 YFSETQ. The chain's CDR3 is CASSRTGEGYNSPLHF. CDR3 nucleotides: TGCGCCAGCAGTAGGACAGGGGAGGGCTATAATTCACCCCTCCACTTT. Variable domain in full (rest from reference TRBV5-1 and TRBJ1-6): KAGVTQTPRYLIKTRGQQVTLSCSPISGHRSVSWYQQTPGQGLQFLFEYFSETQRNKGNFPGRFSGRQFSNSRSEMNVSTLELGDSALYLCASSRTGEGYNSPLHFGNGTRLTVT.

This clone was seen just once. This rearrangement joins TRBV21-1 to TRBJ1-5; the D call of TRBD1 is as the table states it, not checked on the DNA. TRBV21-1 is marked as a pseudogene. This CDR3 has 12 amino acids. The CDR3 protein is CASRVTGQPQHF. CDR3 nucleotides: TGTGCCAGCAGAGTCACAGGGCAGCCCCAGCATTTT.

This chain links TRBV4-1 with TRBJ2-7; 11 nucleotides align to TRBD1. Germline V CDR1 and CDR2: MGHRA, YSYEKL. With 4 bases clipped from V and 3 bases from J, the junction kept 8 bases outside the gene matches. CDR3 size: 16 residues. The CDR3 loop is CASSPTGTGGVYEQYF. CDR3 DNA sequence: TGCGCCAGCAGCCCCACCGGGACAGGGGGGGTCTACGAGCAGTACTTC.